This T cell receptor (beta chain) was sequenced during a study of cytomegalovirus exposure and HLA in healthy donors. Regarding the study as a whole: The study designated 150 or so TCR beta chains cytomegalovirus-associated. A prior analysis recorded that most TCR beta V segments were productive about 90% or about 30% of the time.

The PCR contained 60 Vbeta and 13 Jbeta primers. Generated by immunoSEQ multiplex PCR, the TCRdb table keeps only in-frame clones and is missing some. The sample records some 130,000 clones, roughly 80% being singletons. Germline loops: CDR1 MNHNS, CDR2 SASEGT. V lost 0 bases, J lost 1 base, and 10 bases lay in between. This CDR3 is 17 amino acids long. With regard to this clone: Its cognate antigen is unknown.

This clonotype originated in a male donor in good health and CMV-seronegative. The chain links TRBV6-1 to TRBJ2-6; D remains unclear. Specimen: PBMCs. The CDR3 DNA follows: TGTGCCAGCAGTGAAGCGCTAGTGGGTTCTGGGGCCAACGTCCTGACTTTC. It translates to CASSEALVGSGANVLTF.